This TCR beta chain was identified in a study of cytomegalovirus exposure and HLA in healthy donors. This PCR relied on a set of 60 Vbeta primers and 13 Jbeta primers. Profiling relied on immunoSEQ multiplex PCR, and the TCRdb table lists in-frame clones only, not all of them. Of 160,000 or so clones listed, roughly 85% were seen once; the top ten hold 1.3%. Study outcomes and limitations: As was reported, the classifier diagnosed cytomegalovirus status with high specificity and sensitivity.

Details on this clone: Its antigen is not known.

Sample: PBMCs. The clonotype was recovered from a woman between 45 and 65 years old in good health and CMV-seronegative.

The DNA for the CDR3 is TGCGCCAGCAGCCAAGAGCTAGCGGGGGGGCCGTCATTTACTGGGCAGTACTTC. This codes for CASSQELAGGPSFTGQYF. The rearrangement joins TRBV4-3 to TRBJ2-7; 12 bases map to TRBD2. Trimming cost V 0 bases and J 9 bases; bases outside gene matches: 15. The CDR3 is made up of 18 amino acids. CDR1 LGHNA and CDR2 YSLEER come from the germline V gene.